The rows below give T cell receptor beta chains drawn from one sample of a study of shared clonotypes between healthy human individuals. Some clones are missing from TCRdb's copy, which holds only in-frame ones; the method was immunoSEQ multiplex PCR. The data hold 2 million to 3 million clones, with more than 85% observed a single time. The sample was naive CD4+ T cells from PBMCs. The receptors originated from a man aged 18 to 29 in good health. Some clones in this sample may be carry-over from other donors' samples. Both conserved end residues are part of each CDR3. Fields, in order: V gene, J gene, D gene, CDR3 protein. D genes are given only for firm matches.

v_gene: TRBV7-3
j_gene: TRBJ2-1
d_gene: NA
CDR3aa: CASSPPGSNEQFF

v_gene: TRBV7-7
j_gene: TRBJ2-1
d_gene: NA
CDR3aa: CASSPGSPTWDEQFF

v_gene: TRBV11-2
j_gene: TRBJ1-4
d_gene: NA
CDR3aa: CASSLVREKLFF

v_gene: TRBV6-5
j_gene: TRBJ2-7
d_gene: NA
CDR3aa: CASSYASDPYEQYF

v_gene: TRBV5-6
j_gene: TRBJ2-7
d_gene: NA
CDR3aa: CASSWRQIYRNEQYF

v_gene: TRBV30
j_gene: TRBJ1-2
d_gene: TRBD1
CDR3aa: CAWARGQGFYGYTF

v_gene: TRBV7-8
j_gene: TRBJ1-4
d_gene: NA
CDR3aa: CASSLLRRRTNEKLFF

v_gene: TRBV9
j_gene: TRBJ2-7
d_gene: NA
CDR3aa: CASSVGRAGSTYEQYF

v_gene: TRBV7-3
j_gene: TRBJ2-2
d_gene: TRBD2
CDR3aa: CASSRGLVNTGELFF

v_gene: TRBV18
j_gene: TRBJ2-5
d_gene: TRBD2
CDR3aa: CASSPQGGLAGETQYF

v_gene: TRBV7-9
j_gene: TRBJ1-1
d_gene: NA
CDR3aa: CASSRPKDGNTEAFF

v_gene: TRBV5-5
j_gene: TRBJ2-7
d_gene: TRBD2
CDR3aa: CASSLGFVAGPPYEQYF

v_gene: TRBV18
j_gene: TRBJ1-4
d_gene: NA
CDR3aa: CASSPLQGNEKLFF

v_gene: TRBV6-5
j_gene: TRBJ1-2
d_gene: NA
CDR3aa: CASTRLGSGYTF

v_gene: TRBV4-1
j_gene: TRBJ2-7
d_gene: TRBD2
CDR3aa: CASSQLPGLAGYEQYF

v_gene: TRBV4-2
j_gene: TRBJ2-2
d_gene: NA
CDR3aa: CASSQGVSTGELFF

v_gene: TRBV28
j_gene: TRBJ2-2
d_gene: TRBD1
CDR3aa: CASRSWDRGRGTGELFF

v_gene: TRBV5-1
j_gene: TRBJ1-2
d_gene: NA
CDR3aa: CASSLDWGGYTF

v_gene: TRBV6-1
j_gene: TRBJ1-5
d_gene: TRBD1
CDR3aa: CASRYKTGVPQPQHF

v_gene: TRBV28
j_gene: TRBJ2-3
d_gene: NA
CDR3aa: CASSSAGTLTDTQYF

v_gene: TRBV21-1
j_gene: TRBJ2-7
d_gene: NA
CDR3aa: CASSKGAHPYEQYF

v_gene: TRBV28
j_gene: TRBJ1-2
d_gene: NA
CDR3aa: CASSGGLPANYGYTF

v_gene: TRBV7-3
j_gene: TRBJ2-5
d_gene: NA
CDR3aa: CASSLSQRETQYF

v_gene: TRBV5-1
j_gene: TRBJ1-1
d_gene: NA
CDR3aa: CASSLNPGAEAPSF

v_gene: TRBV19
j_gene: TRBJ2-3
d_gene: NA
CDR3aa: CASSRRLVSDTQYF

v_gene: TRBV5-1
j_gene: TRBJ1-3
d_gene: TRBD1
CDR3aa: CASSLNRGQGNTIYF

v_gene: TRBV6-5
j_gene: TRBJ1-2
d_gene: TRBD1
CDR3aa: CASSYSGQGSYGYTF

v_gene: TRBV5-1
j_gene: TRBJ2-7
d_gene: TRBD2
CDR3aa: CASSLGPVSPGLAGGGHEQYF

v_gene: TRBV19
j_gene: TRBJ2-7
d_gene: TRBD1
CDR3aa: CASSIAGTDTYEQYF

v_gene: TRBV7-2
j_gene: TRBJ2-7
d_gene: TRBD1
CDR3aa: CASSFSRGRGEQYF

v_gene: TRBV28
j_gene: TRBJ2-1
d_gene: TRBD2
CDR3aa: CASSQGTSGPPSQFF

v_gene: TRBV7-3
j_gene: TRBJ2-2
d_gene: TRBD2
CDR3aa: CASSWAGANTGELFF

v_gene: TRBV5-4
j_gene: TRBJ2-7
d_gene: NA
CDR3aa: CASSLSTFPEYSYEQYF

v_gene: TRBV19
j_gene: TRBJ1-2
d_gene: NA
CDR3aa: CASRKNEGGSYGYTF

v_gene: TRBV2
j_gene: TRBJ1-1
d_gene: NA
CDR3aa: CASSDWGLNTEAFF

v_gene: TRBV30
j_gene: TRBJ2-7
d_gene: NA
CDR3aa: CAWSVDHPYEQYF

v_gene: TRBV2
j_gene: TRBJ2-3
d_gene: NA
CDR3aa: CASTLEVQGGTDTQYF

v_gene: TRBV30
j_gene: TRBJ2-7
d_gene: NA
CDR3aa: CAWSTTAISSYEQYF

v_gene: TRBV4-2
j_gene: TRBJ2-5
d_gene: NA
CDR3aa: CASSPYGPETQYF

v_gene: TRBV5-1
j_gene: NA
d_gene: NA
CDR3aa: CASSFMAGLSYEQYF

v_gene: TRBV6-1
j_gene: TRBJ2-3
d_gene: TRBD2
CDR3aa: CATGGGASTDTQYF

v_gene: TRBV4-2
j_gene: TRBJ2-5
d_gene: TRBD2
CDR3aa: CATSREAGETQYF